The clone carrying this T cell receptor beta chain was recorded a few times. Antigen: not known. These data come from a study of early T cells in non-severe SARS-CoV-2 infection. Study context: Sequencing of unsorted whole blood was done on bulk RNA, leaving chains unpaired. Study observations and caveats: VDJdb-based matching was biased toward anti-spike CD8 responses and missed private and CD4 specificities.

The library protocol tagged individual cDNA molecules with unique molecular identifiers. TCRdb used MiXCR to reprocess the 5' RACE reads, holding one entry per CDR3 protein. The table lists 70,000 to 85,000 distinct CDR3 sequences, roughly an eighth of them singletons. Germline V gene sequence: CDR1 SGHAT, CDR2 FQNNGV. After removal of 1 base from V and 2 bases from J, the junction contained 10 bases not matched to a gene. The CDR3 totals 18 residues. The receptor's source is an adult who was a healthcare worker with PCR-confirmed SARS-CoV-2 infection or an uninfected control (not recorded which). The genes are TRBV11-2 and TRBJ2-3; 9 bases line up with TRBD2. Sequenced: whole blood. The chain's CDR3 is CASSLAGGVAGATDTQYF. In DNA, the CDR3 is TGTGCCAGCAGCTTAGCGGGTGGCGTAGCGGGAGCCACAGATACGCAGTATTTT.